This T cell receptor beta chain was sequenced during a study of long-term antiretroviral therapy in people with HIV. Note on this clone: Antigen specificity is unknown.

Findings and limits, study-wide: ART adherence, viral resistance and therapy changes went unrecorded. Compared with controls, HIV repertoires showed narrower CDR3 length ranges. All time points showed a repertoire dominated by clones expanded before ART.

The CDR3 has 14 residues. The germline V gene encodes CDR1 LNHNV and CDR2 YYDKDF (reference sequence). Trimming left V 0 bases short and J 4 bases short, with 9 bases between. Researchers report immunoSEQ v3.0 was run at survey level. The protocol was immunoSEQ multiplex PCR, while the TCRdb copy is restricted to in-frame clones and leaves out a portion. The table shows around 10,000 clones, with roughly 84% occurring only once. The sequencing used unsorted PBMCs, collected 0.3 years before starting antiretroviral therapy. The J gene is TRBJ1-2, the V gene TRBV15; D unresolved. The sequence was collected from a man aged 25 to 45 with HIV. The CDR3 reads CATSREASIYGYTF. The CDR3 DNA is TGTGCCACCAGCAGAGAGGCCAGTATCTATGGCTACACCTTC. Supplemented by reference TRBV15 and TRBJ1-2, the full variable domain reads DAMVIQNPRYQVTQFGKPVTLSCSQTLNHNVMYWYQQKSSQAPKLLFHYYDKDFNNEADTPDNFQSRRPNTSFCFLDIRSPGLGDTAMYLCATSREASIYGYTFGSGTRLTVV.